This is a list of T cell receptor beta chains from one sample in a study of cytomegalovirus exposure and HLA in healthy donors. Some clones are missing from TCRdb's copy, which holds only in-frame ones; the method was immunoSEQ multiplex PCR. The sample lists about 160,000 clones, roughly 78% occurring once. The specimen sequenced was PBMCs. These receptors originate from a man between 35 and 55 years old in good health and CMV-seropositive. CDR3s include the opening cysteine and the closing phenylalanine or tryptophan. The D gene is left open where the match is weak. Clone size, where shown, is once, few, many, or a class for clones that have expanded.

length | size | J | V | D | CDR3 | DNA
17 | - | TRBJ1-1 | TRBV7-9 | TRBD1 | CASSPQSGVRGRREAFF | TGTGCCAGCAGCCCCCAATCGGGCGTGAGGGGGCGCAGGGAAGCTTTCTTT
14 | - | TRBJ1-2 | TRBV19 | - | CASTRETATYGYTF | TGTGCCAGTACCCGAGAGACAGCTACCTATGGCTACACCTTC
22 | - | TRBJ2-4 | TRBV12-5 | TRBD2 | CASGQRPLPGLAGGLAKNIQYF | TGTGCTAGTGGACAACGTCCTCTCCCGGGACTAGCGGGGGGCCTGGCCAAAAACATTCAGTACTTC
13 | - | TRBJ2-7 | TRBV4-2 | TRBD2 | CASSQGGRAEQYF | TGTGCCAGCAGCCAAGGAGGGAGGGCCGAGCAGTACTTC
14 | - | TRBJ2-5 | TRBV7-3 | - | CASRNGSGQETQYF | TGTGCCAGCAGGAACGGAAGCGGCCAAGAGACCCAGTACTTC
14 | - | TRBJ2-4 | TRBV15 | - | CATGGHVAKNIQYF | TGTGCCACCGGGGGACACGTAGCCAAAAACATTCAGTACTTC
12 | few | TRBJ1-1 | TRBV18 | - | CASSLGANEAFF | TGTGCCAGCTCACTTGGGGCGAATGAAGCTTTCTTT
13 | - | TRBJ1-2 | TRBV7-9 | TRBD1 | CASRPDRDLGYTF | TGTGCCAGCAGACCTGACAGGGATCTTGGCTACACCTTC
14 | - | TRBJ2-7 | TRBV6-1 | TRBD1 | CASSEGTGTYEQYF | TGTGCCAGCAGTGAAGGGACAGGGACCTACGAGCAGTACTTC
15 | - | TRBJ2-7 | TRBV18 | TRBD2 | CASSPLEGGGEQQYF | TGTGCCAGCTCACCCCTTGAGGGCGGGGGGGAACAGCAGTACTTC
17 | - | TRBJ1-1 | TRBV4-3 | - | CASSQTRLGQGGTEAFF | TGCGCCAGCAGCCAAACCAGGCTAGGGCAGGGTGGGACTGAAGCTTTCTTT
16 | - | TRBJ2-3 | TRBV5-1 | - | CASSSFAGMGTDTQYF | TGCGCCAGCAGCTCATTTGCGGGGATGGGGACAGATACGCAGTATTTT
17 | few | TRBJ2-1 | TRBV4-3 | TRBD1 | CASSQDRRRGLYNEQFF | TGCGCCAGCAGCCAAGATCGGCGAAGGGGGCTATACAATGAGCAGTTCTTC
13 | - | TRBJ2-7 | TRBV6-6 | TRBD1 | CASSYGQGDEQYF | TGTGCCAGCAGTTACGGACAGGGGGACGAGCAGTACTTC
14 | - | TRBJ1-1 | TRBV4-1 | - | CASSQAPTETEAFF | TGCGCCAGCAGCCAAGCCCCCACAGAAACTGAAGCTTTCTTT
14 | - | TRBJ1-2 | TRBV29-1 | TRBD1 | CSVAVGQVHYGYTF | TGCAGCGTTGCGGTGGGACAGGTTCACTATGGCTACACCTTC
15 | - | TRBJ1-3 | TRBV6-6 | - | CASSSGPTGGNTIYF | TGTGCCAGCAGTAGCGGACCGACGGGAGGAAACACCATATATTTT
15 | - | TRBJ2-2 | TRBV6-5 | - | CASSYTTTNTGELFF | TGTGCCAGCAGTTACACTACAACGAACACCGGGGAGCTGTTTTTT
14 | - | TRBJ2-1 | TRBV5-4 | - | CASMGGQGYNEQFF | TGTGCCAGCATGGGGGGTCAGGGCTACAATGAGCAGTTCTTC
13 | - | TRBJ2-1 | TRBV7-3 | - | CASSLNGGNEQFF | TGTGCCAGCAGCTTAAACGGGGGCAATGAGCAGTTCTTC
14 | - | TRBJ2-1 | TRBV4-3 | - | CASSQGGSSLEQFF | TGCGCCAGCAGCCAAGGCGGCAGTTCTTTGGAGCAGTTCTTC
20 | - | TRBJ2-1 | TRBV30 | TRBD1 | CAWSPSLSDRGALLYNEQFF | TGTGCCTGGAGTCCCTCCCTCTCGGACAGGGGGGCACTACTATACAATGAGCAGTTCTTC
15 | - | TRBJ2-7 | TRBV11-2 | TRBD2 | CASSFVSGGAYEQYF | TGTGCCAGCAGCTTTGTTAGCGGGGGGGCGTACGAGCAGTACTTC
16 | few | TRBJ1-5 | TRBV29-1 | - | CSVDLKSFTSNQPQHF | TGCAGCGTTGATTTGAAGTCCTTTACAAGCAATCAGCCCCAGCATTTT
15 | - | TRBJ2-5 | TRBV19 | TRBD1 | CASTATGAWVETQYF | TGTGCCAGTACCGCGACAGGGGCTTGGGTAGAGACCCAGTACTTC
15 | - | TRBJ2-3 | TRBV5-8 | - | CASSLGRASTDTQYF | TGTGCCAGCAGCTTAGGCAGGGCTAGCACAGATACGCAGTATTTT
12 | few | TRBJ2-7 | TRBV7-9 | - | CASSLNSYEQYF | TGTGCCAGCAGCTTAAACAGCTACGAGCAGTACTTC
15 | - | TRBJ1-2 | TRBV15 | TRBD1 | CATSPRTGEAYGYTF | TGTGCCACCAGCCCTCGGACAGGGGAGGCCTATGGCTACACCTTC
16 | once | TRBJ2-6 | TRBV7-6 | - | CASSSLGSSGANVLTF | TGTGCCAGCAGCTCCCTGGGGAGCTCTGGGGCCAACGTCCTGACTTTC
14 | - | TRBJ1-2 | TRBV11-1 | TRBD1 | CASSRQGKGYGYTF | TGTGCCAGCAGCCGACAGGGTAAAGGTTATGGCTACACCTTC
15 | - | TRBJ1-5 | TRBV6-6 | - | CASRTRTESNQPQHF | TGTGCCAGCAGAACTAGGACAGAAAGCAATCAGCCCCAGCATTTT
15 | - | TRBJ1-2 | TRBV7-2 | - | CASSLRERGYYGYTF | TGTGCCAGCAGCTTACGCGAAAGGGGATACTATGGCTACACCTTC
16 | - | TRBJ2-5 | TRBV9 | TRBD2 | CASTSGAGDPQETQYF | TGTGCCAGCACTTCCGGGGCGGGGGACCCCCAAGAGACCCAGTACTTC
14 | - | TRBJ2-7 | TRBV10-3 | TRBD1 | CAIRDLTGTYEQYF | TGTGCCATCAGAGATTTGACAGGGACCTACGAGCAGTACTTC
15 | once | TRBJ2-7 | TRBV7-3 | - | CASSLTGGGGYEQYF | TGTGCCAGCAGCTTAACCGGGGGCGGGGGCTACGAGCAGTACTTC
15 | few | TRBJ2-3 | TRBV9 | - | CASSVEGHTTDTQYF | TGTGCCAGCAGCGTAGAAGGACACACCACAGATACGCAGTATTTT
15 | - | TRBJ2-1 | TRBV7-3 | - | CASSLGGGPQNEQFF | TGTGCCAGCAGCTTGGGCGGGGGCCCTCAGAATGAGCAGTTCTTC
17 | - | TRBJ2-5 | TRBV7-9 | TRBD2 | CASSFPSGGAGQETQYF | TGTGCCAGCAGCTTCCCTAGCGGGGGGGCGGGTCAAGAGACCCAGTACTTC
17 | once | TRBJ2-1 | TRBV7-9 | TRBD2 | CASSAPGLAGLYNEQFF | TGTGCCAGCAGCGCTCCGGGACTAGCGGGGCTTTACAATGAGCAGTTCTTC
15 | - | TRBJ2-5 | TRBV15 | - | CATSREGTLQETQYF | TGTGCCACCAGCAGAGAAGGGACACTCCAAGAGACCCAGTACTTC
18 | - | TRBJ2-3 | TRBV27 | - | CASSFLFRPGSRTDTQYF | TGTGCCAGCAGTTTTCTTTTTCGGCCCGGGAGTCGCACAGATACGCAGTATTTT
13 | - | TRBJ1-2 | TRBV19 | TRBD1 | CASIGTANYGYTF | TGTGCCAGTATCGGGACAGCTAACTATGGCTACACCTTC
13 | - | TRBJ1-1 | TRBV5-6 | - | CASSLDRWTEAFF | TGTGCCAGCAGCTTGGACAGGTGGACTGAAGCTTTCTTT
14 | - | TRBJ1-3 | TRBV19 | TRBD1 | CASSSGQLGNTIYF | TGTGCCAGTAGTTCGGGACAGCTCGGAAACACCATATATTTT
14 | - | TRBJ1-5 | TRBV27 | - | CASSPRTDYQPQHF | TGTGCCAGCAGTCCGCGGACGGACTATCAGCCCCAGCATTTT
15 | - | TRBJ2-2 | TRBV10-3 | TRBD2 | CAIGVAGGNTGELFF | TGTGCCATCGGGGTAGCGGGGGGGAACACCGGGGAGCTGTTTTTT
15 | - | TRBJ2-5 | TRBV4-2 | - | CASSQEGTVGGTQYF | TGTGCCAGCAGCCAAGAGGGGACAGTCGGGGGGACCCAGTACTTC